This TCR beta chain was obtained from a study of early T cells in non-severe SARS-CoV-2 infection (dated by TCRdb to the early 2020s). In terms of the full investigation: Because TCR sequencing relied on bulk RNA taken from unsorted whole blood, pairing of alpha and beta chains was not possible. Beyond this particular receptor, the publication reports: VDJdb matching was skewed toward anti-spike CD8 responses and likely underestimated virus-specific expansions by missing private and CD4 specificities.

This clonotype appeared many times. Its antigen is currently not known. Nothing much larger sits one base from this clone, and base qualities are not available. CDR1 and CDR2 were assigned from the germline V gene (reference sequence) as PRHDT and FYEKMQ. Unmatched junction bases come to 8, with V trimmed by 2 bases and J by 4 bases. The CDR3 spans 16 residues, from the cysteine through the phenylalanine. Kept here is only the CDR3 DNA, which spans 48 bases and is read in frame from base 1. Set within a cohort of healthcare workers in London, UK, this nested case-control study involved weekly PCR testing of nasopharyngeal swabs along with blood sampling. Between 23 and 31 March 2020, the week of the UK lockdown, healthcare workers were enrolled and then followed up weekly for as long as 16 weeks. The library was built by means of 5' RACE. Sequencing was carried out with a NextSeq 500. The TCR library protocol attached unique molecular identifiers to individual cDNA molecules to correct for sequencing error and PCR bias. Both TCR alpha and beta chains were sequenced, and tight co-correlation was observed between alpha and beta sequence abundances in each sample. The paper's processing steps were these. Decombinator V4 was used to perform V gene, J gene and CDR3 annotation of TCR sequences. TCRs were defined as expanded if a significant change between any two time points was detected under a Poisson model with p below 0.0001. TCR abundances were normalised to the total number of TCRs sequenced per sample and expressed as counts per million. TRAV1-2 paired with TRAJ12, TRAJ20 or TRAJ33 defined MAIT TCRs, while TRAV10 paired with TRAJ18 defined iNKT TCRs. VDJdb, accessed 1 November 2021, was searched for CMV, EBV and SARS-CoV-2 annotated TCRs, excluding TCRs annotated for multiple antigens. Through fastp at Q25 and MiXCR, TCRdb rebuilt clones from the public reads, retaining in-frame beta chains. CDR3 protein sequences are deduplicated, and each keeps its most common genes and DNA. The V and J calls and clone size are TCRdb's, not the authors'. This sample gives about 54,000 distinct CDR3 sequences in total; roughly 8.2% of them show up just once. The ten largest clones take up roughly a tenth of the sample.

This sequence was found in an adult who was a healthcare worker with PCR-confirmed SARS-CoV-2 infection or an uninfected control (not recorded which). The rearrangement combines TRBV13 with TRBJ2-3; 8 nucleotides in the junction match TRBD2. The starting material was whole blood, obtained at baseline. At the DNA level, the sequence is TGTGCCAGCAGCTTAACGGCGGGAGGTTCGGCAGATACGCAGTATTTT. Protein translation: CASSLTAGGSADTQYF.